The rows below give T cell receptor beta chains drawn from one sample of a study of blood T cell repertoires in COVID-19. The repertoire was sequenced with immunoSEQ multiplex PCR; TCRdb's copy has only in-frame clones and lacks some. Of 250,000 to 350,000 clones in the sample, about 85% were seen once. Sequencing was done on a sample of peripheral blood. The receptor set was obtained from a woman aged 45 to 65 who had recovered from COVID-19. The CDR3 runs from the conserved cysteine through the conserved F or W. A D gene is named only where the DNA matches it firmly. Where a row states a size, it is once, few, many or the class of an expanded clone; other rows omit it.

TRBJ2-2 | few | TRBV19 | - | CASIGVNTGELFF | TGTGCCAGTATCGGGGTGAACACCGGGGAGCTGTTTTTT
TRBJ2-2 | once | TRBV12-3/TRBV12-4 | - | CASRRTYTGELFF | TGTGCCAGCAGGAGGACATACACCGGGGAGCTGTTTTTT
TRBJ2-1 | - | TRBV7-7 | TRBD2 | CASSRTSGVRDEQFF | TGTGCTAGCAGTCGGACTAGCGGGGTACGGGATGAGCAGTTCTTC
TRBJ2-3 | - | TRBV7-2 | TRBD2 | CASSSKLAGALTDTQYF | TGTGCCAGCAGCTCCAAACTAGCGGGGGCCCTCACAGATACGCAGTATTTT
TRBJ2-2 | - | TRBV4-1 | TRBD2 | CASSARGGTTGELFF | TGCGCCAGCAGCGCCCGGGGAGGGACCACCGGGGAGCTGTTTTTT
TRBJ1-3 | - | TRBV4-1 | - | CASSPGGGLSGNTIYF | TGCGCCAGCAGCCCGGGAGGGGGACTCTCTGGAAACACCATATATTTT
TRBJ1-3 | - | TRBV9 | - | CASSAVGATYSGNTIYF | TGTGCCAGCAGCGCCGTAGGGGCTACATACTCTGGAAACACCATATATTTT
TRBJ2-5 | few | TRBV5-1 | - | CASSLGVQETQYF | TGCGCCAGCAGCTTAGGAGTACAAGAGACCCAGTACTTC
TRBJ2-2 | - | TRBV6-2/TRBV6-3 | - | CASSYIPRGTFSGELFF | TGTGCCAGCAGTTACATTCCCAGGGGTACCTTCTCCGGGGAGCTGTTTTTT
TRBJ2-2 | - | TRBV6-5 | TRBD1 | CASSYFWTGNTGELFF | TGTGCCAGCAGTTACTTTTGGACAGGGAACACCGGGGAGCTGTTTTTT
TRBJ1-1 | - | TRBV9 | - | CASSANSGGTEAFF | TGTGCCAGCAGCGCCAATTCCGGGGGGACTGAAGCTTTCTTT
TRBJ1-3 | - | TRBV24-1 | - | CATSDSRGTGNTIYF | TGTGCCACCAGTGATTCGAGGGGGACGGGAAACACCATATATTTT
TRBJ1-2 | - | TRBV6-2/TRBV6-3 | - | CASSLTLYGYTF | TGTGCCAGCAGTTTGACACTTTATGGCTACACCTTC
TRBJ1-1 | - | TRBV19 | TRBD1 | CASSLGAYRGTNEAFF | TGTGCCAGTAGCCTCGGGGCTTACAGGGGGACGAATGAAGCTTTCTTT
TRBJ1-1 | - | TRBV5-1 | - | CASSLDRRMNTEAFF | TGCGCCAGCAGCTTGGACAGACGAATGAACACTGAAGCTTTCTTT
TRBJ1-2 | - | TRBV7-8 | TRBD1 | CASSLTGGDKAGYTF | TGTGCCAGCAGCTTGACAGGGGGCGATAAGGCTGGCTACACCTTC
TRBJ2-3 | - | TRBV7-8 | TRBD2 | CASSGLAGSHTQYF | TGTGCCAGCAGCGGACTAGCGGGATCTCATACGCAGTATTTT
TRBJ2-1 | - | TRBV24-1 | - | CATSDLKAEPHNEQFF | TGTGCCACCAGTGATCTTAAAGCGGAGCCTCACAATGAGCAGTTCTTC
TRBJ1-2 | - | TRBV18 | - | CASSPAGTGYTF | TGTGCCAGCTCACCGGCGGGTACTGGCTACACCTTC
TRBJ1-1 | - | TRBV6-2/TRBV6-3 | - | CASSYRGLIEQGTGTEAFF | TGTGCCAGCAGTTACAGGGGCCTGATCGAACAGGGAACGGGCACTGAAGCTTTCTTT
TRBJ2-1 | - | TRBV11-1 | - | CASSLAGAVYNEQFF | TGTGCCAGCAGCTTAGCAGGGGCGGTCTACAATGAGCAGTTCTTC
TRBJ2-1 | - | TRBV5-1 | TRBD2 | CASRPTSGGYNEQFF | TGCGCCAGCAGGCCGACTAGCGGGGGGTATAATGAGCAGTTCTTC
TRBJ2-1 | - | TRBV27 | - | CASSRKRLHNEQFF | TGTGCCAGCAGTCGCAAAAGACTTCACAATGAGCAGTTCTTC
TRBJ2-2 | few | TRBV11-2 | - | CASSLVFGSGELFF | TGTGCCAGCAGCTTAGTTTTTGGCTCCGGGGAGCTGTTTTTT
TRBJ1-2 | - | TRBV28 | TRBD1 | CAAGTGRLHGYTF | TGTGCCGCCGGGACAGGAAGGCTCCATGGCTACACCTTC
TRBJ2-1 | - | TRBV7-9 | - | CASSLSEVSYNEQFF | TGTGCCAGCAGCTTAAGCGAGGTCTCCTACAATGAGCAGTTCTTC
TRBJ2-2 | - | TRBV5-1 | TRBD1 | CASSWDRGQNTGELFF | TGCGCCAGCAGCTGGGACAGGGGACAAAACACCGGGGAGCTGTTTTTT
TRBJ1-4 | - | TRBV5-5 | - | CASSRAGGASNEKLFF | TGTGCCAGCAGCCGAGCCGGAGGGGCAAGCAATGAAAAACTGTTTTTT
TRBJ1-5 | - | TRBV3-1/TRBV3-2 | - | CASSPGQRLSSNQPQHF | TGTGCCAGCAGCCCCGGACAGAGACTTAGTAGCAATCAGCCCCAGCATTTT
TRBJ1-2 | few | TRBV3-1/TRBV3-2 | TRBD1 | CASSLYTGGRNYGYTF | TGTGCCAGCAGCCTATATACAGGGGGGAGGAACTATGGCTACACCTTC
TRBJ2-1 | - | TRBV19 | - | CASSIGLYNEQFF | TGTGCCAGTAGTATTGGACTTTACAATGAGCAGTTCTTC
TRBJ1-1 | many | TRBV19 | - | CASSGRDKPNTEAFF | TGTGCCAGTAGTGGCCGGGACAAGCCTAACACTGAAGCTTTCTTT
TRBJ1-2 | - | TRBV5-4 | - | CASSLALAAGYGYTF | TGTGCCAGCAGCTTGGCCCTGGCGGCTGGTTATGGCTACACCTTC
TRBJ1-1 | - | TRBV9 | - | CASSVDPYSNTKAFF | TGTGCCAGCAGCGTAGATCCTTATTCGAACACAAAAGCTTTCTTT
TRBJ1-4 | - | TRBV3-1/TRBV3-2 | TRBD1 | CASSQETQICPGTVFFQIEKLFF | TGTGCCAGCAGCCAAGAGACGCAAATTTGTCCGGGGACAGTCTTTTTCCAAATTGAAAAACTGTTTTTT
TRBJ1-5 | - | TRBV6-5 | - | CASSRYSSGERSQHF | TGTGCCAGCAGTCGGTACAGCTCAGGTGAAAGGTCCCAGCATTTT
TRBJ1-5 | - | TRBV6-5 | - | CASTSGSFSNQPQHF | TGTGCCAGCACGTCAGGATCGTTTAGCAATCAGCCCCAGCATTTT